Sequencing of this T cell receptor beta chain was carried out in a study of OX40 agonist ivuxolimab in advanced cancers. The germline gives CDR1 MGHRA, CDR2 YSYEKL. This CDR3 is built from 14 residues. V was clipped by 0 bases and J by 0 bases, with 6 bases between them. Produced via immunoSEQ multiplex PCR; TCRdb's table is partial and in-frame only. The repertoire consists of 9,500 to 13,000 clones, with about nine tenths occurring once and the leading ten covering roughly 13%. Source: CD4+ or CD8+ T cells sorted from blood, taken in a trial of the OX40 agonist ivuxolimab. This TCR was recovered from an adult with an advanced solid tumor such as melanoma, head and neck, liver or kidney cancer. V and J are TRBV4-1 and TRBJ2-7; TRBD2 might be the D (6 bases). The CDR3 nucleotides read TGCGCCAGCAGCCAAGAGGGGGGCTCCTACGAGCAGTACTTC. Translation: CASSQEGGSYEQYF.